What follows are 3 T cell receptor beta chains derived from one specimen sequenced in a study of metastatic and nonmetastatic thyroid tumors. None of the patients had undergone any treatment ahead of thyroid surgery. TCRdb recomputed clones from the PCR reads via MiXCR. The data hold some 84,000 clones, with 8% to 9.5% observed a single time. The sequencing sample was made of blood. The receptors were sampled from a female donor with papillary thyroid cancer or a benign thyroid nodule (not recorded which). Some clones in this sample may be carry-over from other donors' samples.

This clone occurred a few times. This rearrangement joins TRBV2 to TRBJ1-3; a possible D gene is TRBD1 (5 bases). CDR1 is SNHLY, CDR2 FYNNEI, per germline. The CDR3 runs to 16 residues. V shed 4 bases and J shed 0 bases, with 13 bases lying between them. The chain's CDR3 is CASSARQGFSGNTIYF. The CDR3 DNA reads TGTGCCAGCAGTGCTCGCCAGGGCTTCTCTGGAAACACCATATATTTT. Drawing the rest from reference TRBV2 and TRBJ1-3, the complete variable domain is EPEVTQTPSHQVTQMGQEVILRCVPISNHLYFYWYRQILGQKVEFLVSFYNNEISEKSEIFDDQFSVERPDGSNFTLKIRSTKLEDSAMYFCASSARQGFSGNTIYFGEGSWLTVV.

This clone was seen at least ten times. The chain uses TRBV7-2 and TRBJ2-7, with a weak D call TRBD2 (5 bases). Germline V gene lookup returns CDR1 SGHTA and CDR2 FQGNSA. The length of the CDR3 is 13 residues. Trimming took 3 bases from V and 2 from J, leaving 8 bases between them. The CDR3 coding sequence is TGTGCCAGCAGCTTTCGGGGAACCTACGAGCAGTACTTC. Its translation is CASSFRGTYEQYF.

This clone was seen a few times. At one boundary the junction diverges from the germline segment, which might be a read error. Different DNA sequences within this sample yield the same CDR3. This chain connects TRBV6-2 or TRBV6-3 to TRBJ2-2; the D call may be TRBD1 or TRBD2 (5 bases each). CDR1 MNHEY and CDR2 SVGEGT come from the germline V gene. This CDR3 contains 14 residues. The CDR3 loop reads CASTRSGQGWELFF. DNA of the CDR3: TGTGCTAGCACCAGATCCGGCCAGGGCTGGGAGCTTTTTTTT.